The TCR beta chain under discussion was sequenced for a study of T cell responses to AZD1222 COVID-19 vaccine. After removal of 4 bases from V and 2 bases from J, the junction contained 13 bases not matched to a gene. CDR1 is SGHRS, CDR2 YFSETQ, per germline. The CDR3 runs 17 residues. Data came from immunoSEQ multiplex PCR; TCRdb stores just in-frame clones and leaves some out. The table has about 100,000 clones, roughly nine tenths seen once. Broader study findings: Seropositivity was recorded at baseline in only a handful of AZD1222 recipients. Donors, mostly white British, included more females; clonal diversity was possibly underestimated.

Remarks on this clone: No antigen is known for it.

V and J are TRBV5-1 and TRBJ1-1, with 8 bases lining up with TRBD1. The source of this sequence is an adult in good health. The input for sequencing was peripheral blood, taken on day 0 of AZD1222 vaccination. Written as DNA, the CDR3 is TGCGCCAGCAGCAGCACGGGGACAGGAATTGTAAACACTGAAGCTTTCTTT. Translated, it gives CASSSTGTGIVNTEAFF.